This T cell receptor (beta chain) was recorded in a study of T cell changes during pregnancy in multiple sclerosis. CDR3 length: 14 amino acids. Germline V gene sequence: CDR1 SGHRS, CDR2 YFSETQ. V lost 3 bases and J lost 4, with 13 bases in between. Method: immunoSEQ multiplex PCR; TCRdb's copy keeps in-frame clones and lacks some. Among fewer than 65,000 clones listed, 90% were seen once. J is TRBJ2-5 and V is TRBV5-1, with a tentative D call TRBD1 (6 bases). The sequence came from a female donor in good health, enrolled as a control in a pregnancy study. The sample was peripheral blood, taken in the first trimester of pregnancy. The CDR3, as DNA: TGCGCCAGCAGCTCAGGGGCGGAAGGAGAGACCCAGTACTTC. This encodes CASSSGAEGETQYF.